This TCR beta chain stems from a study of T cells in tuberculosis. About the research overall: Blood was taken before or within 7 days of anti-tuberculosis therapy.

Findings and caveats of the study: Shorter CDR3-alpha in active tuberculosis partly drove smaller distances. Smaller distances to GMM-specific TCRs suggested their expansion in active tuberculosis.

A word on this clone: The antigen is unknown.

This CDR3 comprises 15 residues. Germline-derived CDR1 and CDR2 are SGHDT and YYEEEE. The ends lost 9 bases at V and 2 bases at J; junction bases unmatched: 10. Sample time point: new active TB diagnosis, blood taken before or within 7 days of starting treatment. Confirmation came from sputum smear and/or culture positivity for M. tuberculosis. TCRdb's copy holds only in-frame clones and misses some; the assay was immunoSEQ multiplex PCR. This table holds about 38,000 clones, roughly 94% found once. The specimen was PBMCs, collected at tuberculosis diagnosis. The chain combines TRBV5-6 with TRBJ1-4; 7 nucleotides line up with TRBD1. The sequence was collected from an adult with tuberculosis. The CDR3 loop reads CATSSRGITNEKLFF. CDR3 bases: TGTGCCACCTCATCCAGGGGGATCACTAATGAAAAACTGTTTTTT.